This TCR beta chain was sequenced in a study of blood T cells in healthy people across ages. Looking at the study overall: With template switching, about one barcoded beta molecule was captured per two T cells.

The CDR3 extends over 14 amino acids. Trimming stripped 0 bases from V and 6 bases from J, with 11 bases between. Germline-derived CDR1 and CDR2 are MGHDK and SYGVNS. Together with a sample-barcoded 5' primer, a J-beta primer mix was included in a second PCR lasting roughly 6 to 12 cycles. Template switching added a 12-random-nucleotide identifier to every cDNA molecule. Via MiXCR, TCRdb re-called the 5' RACE reads, giving one row per CDR3 protein. The sample has about 680,000 distinct CDR3 sequences; roughly 49% are singletons. Extraction yielded at least 5.5 micrograms of total RNA per sample. This clonotype was observed a few times.

Source material: blood. The rearrangement joins TRBV25-1 to TRBJ1-2; D may be TRBD1 (6 bases). The TCR was taken from a woman aged 60-70 years in good health. This CDR3 is CASSEYQDRDGYTF. The CDR3 DNA sequence: TGTGCCAGCAGTGAATACCAGGACAGAGATGGCTACACCTTC.